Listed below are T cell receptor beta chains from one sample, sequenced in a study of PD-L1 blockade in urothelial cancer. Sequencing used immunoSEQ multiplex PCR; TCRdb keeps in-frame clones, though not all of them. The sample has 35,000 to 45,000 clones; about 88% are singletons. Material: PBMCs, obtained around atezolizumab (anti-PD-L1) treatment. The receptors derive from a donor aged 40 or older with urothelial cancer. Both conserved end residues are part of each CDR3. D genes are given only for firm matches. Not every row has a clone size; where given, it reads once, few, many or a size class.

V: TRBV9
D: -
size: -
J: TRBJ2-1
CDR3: CASSVGLVKTDEQFF
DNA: TGTGCCAGCAGCGTAGGACTCGTCAAGACCGATGAGCAGTTCTTC

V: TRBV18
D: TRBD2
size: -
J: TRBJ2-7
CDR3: CASRRGEGPIYEQYF
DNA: TGTGCCAGCCGACGGGGGGAGGGCCCCATCTACGAGCAGTACTTC

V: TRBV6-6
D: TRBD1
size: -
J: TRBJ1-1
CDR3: CASNNRGRNTEAFF
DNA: TGTGCCAGCAATAACAGGGGCCGGAACACTGAAGCTTTCTTT

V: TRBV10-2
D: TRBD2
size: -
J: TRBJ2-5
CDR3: CASRLAGAETQYF
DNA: TGCGCCAGCAGACTAGCGGGAGCAGAGACCCAGTACTTC

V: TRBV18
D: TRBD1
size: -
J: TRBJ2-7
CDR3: CASSQRTGGYEQYF
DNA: TGTGCCAGCTCACAACGGACAGGGGGATACGAGCAGTACTTC

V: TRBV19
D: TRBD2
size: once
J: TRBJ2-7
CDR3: CASSIGVWRELAYEQYF
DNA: TGTGCCAGTAGTATTGGAGTGTGGCGGGAGTTGGCCTACGAGCAGTACTTC

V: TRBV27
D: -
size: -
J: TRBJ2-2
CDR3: CASSLQGTGELFF
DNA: TGTGCCAGCAGTTTGCAGGGTACCGGGGAGCTGTTTTTT

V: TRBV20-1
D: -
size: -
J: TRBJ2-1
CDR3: CSGPSYNEQFF
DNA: TGCAGTGGGCCCTCCTACAATGAGCAGTTCTTC

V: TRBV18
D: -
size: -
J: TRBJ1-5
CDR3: CASSPAYSNQPQHF
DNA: TGTGCCAGCTCACCTGCGTATAGCAATCAGCCCCAGCATTTT

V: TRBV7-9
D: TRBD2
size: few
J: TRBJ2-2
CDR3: CASSLQRGTGELFF
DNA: TGTGCCAGCAGCCTCCAGCGGGGCACCGGGGAGCTGTTTTTT

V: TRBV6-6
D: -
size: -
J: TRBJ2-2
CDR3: CASRRQGGGELFF
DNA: TGTGCCAGCAGGCGGCAGGGTGGCGGGGAGCTGTTTTTT

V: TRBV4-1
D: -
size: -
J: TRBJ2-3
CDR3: CASSQLGGARDTQYF
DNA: TGCGCCAGCAGCCAATTGGGGGGGGCGCGGGATACGCAGTATTTT

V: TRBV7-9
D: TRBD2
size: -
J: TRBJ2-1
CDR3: CASTPLGAGGGYYNEQFF
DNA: TGTGCCAGCACACCCCTGGGTGCGGGGGGCGGTTACTACAATGAGCAGTTCTTC

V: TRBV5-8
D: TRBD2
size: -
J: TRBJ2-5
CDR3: CASSLAVGGLAGSETQYF
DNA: TGTGCCAGCAGCTTGGCCGTGGGGGGGCTAGCGGGTTCGGAGACCCAGTACTTC

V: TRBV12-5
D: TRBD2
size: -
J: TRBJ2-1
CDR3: CASGSTHRGAGGTFSYNEQFF
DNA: TGTGCTAGTGGTTCGACCCACCGCGGAGCGGGAGGTACCTTCTCCTACAATGAGCAGTTCTTC

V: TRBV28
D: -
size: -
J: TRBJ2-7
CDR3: CASAPNGGYEQYF
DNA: TGTGCCAGCGCACCTAACGGGGGTTACGAGCAGTACTTC

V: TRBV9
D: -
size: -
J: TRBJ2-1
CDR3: CASSVEVAPYNEQFF
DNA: TGTGCCAGCAGCGTAGAGGTAGCGCCATACAATGAGCAGTTCTTC

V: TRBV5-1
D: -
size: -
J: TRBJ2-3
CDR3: CASSFFPVRGAPPHTQYF
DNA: TGCGCCAGCAGTTTTTTCCCCGTTCGGGGGGCCCCCCCGCATACGCAGTATTTT

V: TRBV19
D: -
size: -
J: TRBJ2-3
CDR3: CASSNGITSTDTQYF
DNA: TGTGCCAGTAGTAACGGGATAACTAGCACAGATACGCAGTATTTT

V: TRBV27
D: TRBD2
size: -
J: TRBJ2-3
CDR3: CASSKGLDTDTQYF
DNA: TGTGCCAGCAGTAAGGGACTAGACACAGATACGCAGTATTTT

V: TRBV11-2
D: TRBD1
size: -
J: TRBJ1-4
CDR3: CASSLVWSGQGGEKLFF
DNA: TGTGCCAGCAGCTTAGTCTGGTCGGGACAGGGCGGGGAAAAACTGTTTTTT

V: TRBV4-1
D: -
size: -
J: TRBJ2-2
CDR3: CASSQGPLSGELFF
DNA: TGCGCCAGCAGCCAAGGGCCCCTTTCGGGGGAGCTGTTTTTT

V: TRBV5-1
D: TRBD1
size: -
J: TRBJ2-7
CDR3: CASSQPGDRPYEQYF
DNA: TGCGCCAGCAGCCAGCCGGGGGACAGGCCCTACGAGCAGTACTTC

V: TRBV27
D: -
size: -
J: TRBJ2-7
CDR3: CAPPGRPYYEQYF
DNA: TGTGCCCCCCCAGGGCGCCCTTACTACGAGCAGTACTTC

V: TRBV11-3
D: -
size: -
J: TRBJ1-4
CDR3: CASSLPTSGNEKLFF
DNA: TGTGCCAGCAGCTTACCTACGTCAGGGAATGAAAAACTGTTTTTT

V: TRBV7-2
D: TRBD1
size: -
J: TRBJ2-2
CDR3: CASSRDRVGGELFF
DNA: TGTGCCAGCTCCCGGGACAGGGTCGGCGGGGAGCTGTTTTTT

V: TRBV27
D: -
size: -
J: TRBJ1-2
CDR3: CASSSHDNYGYTF
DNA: TGTGCCAGCAGTTCACACGATAACTATGGCTACACCTTC

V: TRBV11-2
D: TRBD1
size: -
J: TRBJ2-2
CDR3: CASSLEEGTGGPRGELFF
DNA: TGTGCCAGCAGCTTAGAAGAGGGTACAGGGGGCCCCCGGGGGGAGCTGTTTTTT

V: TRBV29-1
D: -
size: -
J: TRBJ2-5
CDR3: CSVGSLSQETQYF
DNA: TGCAGCGTTGGCAGTCTCAGCCAAGAGACCCAGTACTTC

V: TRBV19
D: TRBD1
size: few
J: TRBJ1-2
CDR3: CASSVHRGDYGYTF
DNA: TGTGCCAGTAGTGTCCACAGGGGGGACTATGGCTACACCTTC

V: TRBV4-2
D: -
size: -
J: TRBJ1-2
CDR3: CASSQDPGQPYGYTF
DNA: TGTGCCAGCAGCCAAGATCCTGGACAGCCCTATGGCTACACCTTC

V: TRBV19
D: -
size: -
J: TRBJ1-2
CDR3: CATRGQGDGYTF
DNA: TGTGCCACCAGGGGCCAGGGAGATGGCTACACCTTC

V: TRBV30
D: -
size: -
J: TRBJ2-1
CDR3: CAWSKAGEGRQFF
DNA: TGTGCCTGGAGTAAGGCAGGGGAGGGAAGGCAGTTCTTC

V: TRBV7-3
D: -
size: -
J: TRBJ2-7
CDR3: CASSPTSLGYEQYF
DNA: TGTGCCAGCAGCCCCACTAGTCTGGGATACGAGCAGTACTTC

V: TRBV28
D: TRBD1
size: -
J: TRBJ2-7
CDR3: CASTPGGLPYEQYF
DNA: TGTGCCAGTACCCCAGGGGGCCTCCCCTACGAGCAGTACTTC

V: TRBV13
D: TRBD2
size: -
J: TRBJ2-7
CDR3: CASSPTSGAPSTKQYF
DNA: TGTGCCAGCAGCCCTACTAGCGGGGCGCCCTCTACGAAGCAGTACTTC

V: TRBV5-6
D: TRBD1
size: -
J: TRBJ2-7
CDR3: CASSLGPGTVTDYEQYF
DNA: TGTGCCAGCAGCTTGGGCCCCGGGACAGTTACAGACTACGAGCAGTACTTC

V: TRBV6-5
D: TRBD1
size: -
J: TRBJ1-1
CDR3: CASADRVNTEAFF
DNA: TGTGCCAGCGCGGACAGGGTGAACACTGAAGCTTTCTTT

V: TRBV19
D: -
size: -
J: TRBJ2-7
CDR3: CASSPHPQAPHEQYF
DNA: TGTGCCAGTAGTCCACACCCTCAGGCCCCCCACGAGCAGTACTTC

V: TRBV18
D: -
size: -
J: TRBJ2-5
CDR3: CASSPRGGETQYF
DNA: TGTGCCAGCTCACCACGTGGGGGGGAGACCCAGTACTTC

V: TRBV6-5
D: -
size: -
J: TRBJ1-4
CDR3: CASSVTGSVNEKLFF
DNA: TGTGCCAGCAGTGTCACAGGGTCTGTTAATGAAAAACTGTTTTTT

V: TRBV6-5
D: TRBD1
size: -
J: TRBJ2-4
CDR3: CASSYGTVGDIQYF
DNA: TGTGCCAGCAGTTACGGGACAGTCGGGGACATTCAGTACTTC

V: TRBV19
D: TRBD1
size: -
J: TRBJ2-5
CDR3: CASSPGGPQYF
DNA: TGTGCCAGTAGTCCAGGGGGCCCTCAGTACTTC

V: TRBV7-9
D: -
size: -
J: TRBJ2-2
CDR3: CASSRRQGGTGELFF
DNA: TGTGCCAGCAGCCGTCGACAGGGAGGCACCGGGGAGCTGTTTTTT

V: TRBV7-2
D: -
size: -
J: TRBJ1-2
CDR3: CASSSGGGHYGYTF
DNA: TGTGCCAGCAGCTCGGGGGGCGGACACTATGGCTACACCTTC

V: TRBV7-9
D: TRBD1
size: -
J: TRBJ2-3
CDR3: CASSRQGQGTDTQYF
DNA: TGTGCCAGCAGCCGACAGGGACAGGGTACAGATACGCAGTATTTT

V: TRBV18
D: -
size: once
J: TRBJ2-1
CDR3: CASSPTQGGSYNEQFF
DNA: TGTGCCAGCTCGCCCACACAGGGTGGCTCCTACAATGAGCAGTTCTTC

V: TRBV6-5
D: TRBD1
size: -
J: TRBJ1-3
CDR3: CASGDRYTIYF
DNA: TGTGCCAGCGGGGACAGGTACACCATATATTTT

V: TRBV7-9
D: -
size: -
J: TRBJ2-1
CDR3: CASSLGRGPPYNEQFF
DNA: TGTGCCAGCAGCTTAGGCAGGGGTCCCCCATACAATGAGCAGTTCTTC

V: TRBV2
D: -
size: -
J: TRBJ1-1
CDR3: CASSARGGNTEAFF
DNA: TGTGCCAGCAGTGCTAGGGGAGGGAACACTGAAGCTTTCTTT